This T cell receptor (beta chain) is from a study of cytomegalovirus exposure and HLA in healthy donors. Study-wide results and caveats: Analyzed later, association rates of TCRs varied across HLA loci, with DRB1 most and HLA-C fewest. CMV antigen specificity of a few CMV-associated chains was confirmed in vitro. Earlier analysis yielded a pattern in which most TCR beta V segments were productive about 90% or about 30% of the time.

Likely unrecorded immune exposures existed in these nominally healthy donors. In the PCR, 60 Vbeta and 13 Jbeta primers were used. Generated by immunoSEQ multiplex PCR, the TCRdb table keeps only in-frame clones and is missing some. The sample records around 200,000 clones, around 81% being singletons. To note about this clone: Antigen unknown.

Germline lookup yields CDR1 MNHEY and CDR2 SVGAGI. Losses at the gene ends were 6 bases for V and 8 bases for J; bases not matched to a gene: 5. This CDR3 is built from 13 residues. The rearrangement joins TRBV6-5 to TRBJ2-1; 9 bases fit TRBD1. The sequence came from a woman in her twenties or thirties in good health and CMV-seropositive. The specimen sequenced was PBMCs. Here the CDR3 reads CASSYRTGDEQFF. CDR3 nucleotide sequence: TGTGCCAGCAGCTACCGGACAGGGGATGAGCAGTTCTTC.